The clone carrying this T cell receptor (beta chain) is a singleton in its sample. This CDR3 contains 11 residues. Per the germline V gene, CDR1 is SGHVS and CDR2 is FQNEAQ. V lost 0 bases and J lost 9, with 6 bases in between. Assay used: immunoSEQ multiplex PCR; TCRdb lists only in-frame clones, some missing. Altogether 25,000 to 30,000 clones are present, about 74% being singletons, with the ten largest covering 2.4%. This sample was included in a study of PD-1 blockade in classical Hodgkin lymphoma. Relapse was seen in all patients after autologous stem cell transplantation, and brentuximab vedotin exposure was variable. Magnetic negative selection of thawed PBMCs was the method by which CD4+ T cells were purified.

This chain uses TRBV7-8 with TRBJ2-7, with D possibly being TRBD2 (6 bases). The receptor was isolated from a human donor with classical Hodgkin lymphoma. The sequencing here drew on CD4+ T cells from blood, taken at baseline. CDR3 loop: CASSLARGQYF. CDR3 bases: TGTGCCAGCAGCTTAGCGCGGGGGCAGTACTTC.